What follows describes a single T cell receptor (beta chain). This sample was taken from a study of blood T cell repertoires in COVID-19. Study-wide context: Samples came from the United States, Italy and Spain, spanning acute and convalescent COVID-19.

The J segment lost 0 bases and the V segment lost 3 bases, leaving 8 bases of the junction unmatched. Germline CDR1 SGHDN, CDR2 FVKESK. The CDR3 totals 17 residues. TCRdb's table, derived via immunoSEQ multiplex PCR, lists solely in-frame clones and lacks some. This sample yields about 38,000 clones, of which roughly 94% are seen a single time; roughly 4% belongs to the top ten. This clonotype was sampled from a human donor with active COVID-19. The donor label of this sample is uncertain. The sequenced sample was peripheral blood. The rearrangement links TRBV14 to TRBJ1-2; 9 bases line up with TRBD1. CDR3: CASSQRQGVASNYGYTF. In nucleotides, the CDR3 is TGTGCCAGCAGCCAGAGACAGGGGGTAGCCTCTAACTATGGCTACACCTTC.